This T cell receptor (beta chain) was identified in a study of tumor and adjacent non-tumor tissue in lung cancer. General study results and limits: Tumor TCR diversity, when higher, was linked to shorter survival. Compared with tumor, normal lung showed significantly lower TCR diversity.

RNA was extracted from bulk tissue without any cell sorting. This non-tumor lung sample came from over 3 cm beyond the tumor edge. TCRbeta libraries were built with three rounds of nested PCR, modified from ARM-PCR. MiXCR was run by TCRdb on the multiplex PCR reads, yielding one entry per CDR3 protein. The repertoire holds approximately 47,000 distinct CDR3 sequences, with roughly 67% as singletons. In the case of this clonotype: Its cognate antigen is unknown.

V was cut by 7 bases and J by 0 bases, with 21 bases left in between. The CDR3 runs 16 residues. Germline V gene data show CDR1 as DFQATT and CDR2 as SNEGSKA (reference sequence). The chain couples TRBV20-1 to TRBJ1-1, with D unresolved. Sequencing was performed on distant non-tumor lung tissue. This sequence was found in a woman in her seventies with non-small cell lung cancer. Here the CDR3 reads CSGSRRPKLMNTEAFF. As DNA, the CDR3 is TGCAGTGGTAGTCGCAGGCCTAAGTTAATGAACACTGAAGCTTTCTTT.